This T cell receptor beta chain was captured by sequencing in a study of T-cell reconstitution after alpha-beta-depleted transplantation in children. At least ten counts were recorded for this clonotype. Its target is unknown. A TCRbeta library incorporating unique molecular identifiers was prepared. TCRdb redid the calling of the PCR reads with MiXCR, one entry per CDR3 protein. Among 110,000 or so distinct CDR3 sequences listed, around 6.4% were seen once. Study results and limitations: Newly generated T cells supplied most T-cell counts and diversity one year post-transplant.

This CDR3 is built from 14 residues. The V gene's germline CDR1 is SEHNR and CDR2 FQNEAQ (reference sequence). With 4 bases removed from V and 9 bases from J, the gap between germline ends came to 16 bases. The chain employs TRBV7-9 and TRBJ1-5, with a tentative D call TRBD1 (5 bases). This receptor was taken from a male patient under 10 years old who had a stem cell transplant for acute lymphoblastic leukemia, so the T cells may come from the graft donor. Material: PBMCs, mostly from graft donor cells, obtained 360 days after TCRalphabeta/CD19-depleted stem cell transplant. The CDR3 DNA reads TGTGCCAGCAGCTCGGGACTCACCACAGGGCCCCAGCATTTT. This translates into CASSSGLTTGPQHF. The variable domain in full, with the rest retrieved from reference TRBV7-9 and TRBJ1-5, is DTGVSQNPRHKITKRGQNVTFRCDPISEHNRLYWYRQTLGQGPEFLTYFQNEAQLEKSRLLSDRFSAERPKGSFSTLEIQRTEQGDSAMYLCASSSGLTTGPQHFGDGTRLSIL.